These T cell receptor beta chains were read from a single sample in a study of blood T cell repertoires in COVID-19. The repertoire was sequenced with immunoSEQ multiplex PCR; TCRdb's copy has only in-frame clones and lacks some. The data contain 300,000 to 400,000 clones, around 86% of them singletons. Sequenced: peripheral blood. The receptors stem from a human donor in a cohort sampled during active COVID-19. CDR3s include the opening cysteine and the closing phenylalanine or tryptophan. Fields, in order: clone size, J gene, D gene, CDR3 length, V gene, CDR3 protein, CDR3 DNA. The D gene is left open where the match is weak. Clone size is not always given. Where it is, it says once, few, many or a class for expanded clones.

clone_size: -; j_call: TRBJ1-2; d_call: TRBD1; cdr3_length: 14; v_call: TRBV2; cdr3_aa: CASRAPGGNYGYTF; cdr3_nt: TGTGCCAGCAGGGCTCCAGGGGGCAACTATGGCTACACCTTC
clone_size: -; j_call: TRBJ1-3; d_call: -; cdr3_length: 15; v_call: TRBV5-1; cdr3_aa: CASSLGGGEGNTIYF; cdr3_nt: TGCGCCAGCAGCTTGGGAGGAGGGGAAGGAAACACCATATATTTT
clone_size: -; j_call: TRBJ1-1; d_call: TRBD1; cdr3_length: 15; v_call: TRBV2; cdr3_aa: CASSEGTGLGTEAFF; cdr3_nt: TGTGCCAGCAGTGAGGGGACAGGGCTGGGAACTGAAGCTTTCTTT
clone_size: -; j_call: TRBJ2-6; d_call: TRBD1; cdr3_length: 16; v_call: TRBV2; cdr3_aa: CASSWTGPSGANVLTF; cdr3_nt: TGTGCCAGCAGTTGGACAGGACCCTCTGGGGCCAACGTCCTGACTTTC
clone_size: -; j_call: TRBJ2-2; d_call: -; cdr3_length: 14; v_call: TRBV7-9; cdr3_aa: CASSLFSDAGELFF; cdr3_nt: TGTGCCAGCAGCCTATTTTCTGATGCCGGGGAGCTGTTTTTT
clone_size: -; j_call: TRBJ1-2; d_call: TRBD1; cdr3_length: 18; v_call: TRBV5-4; cdr3_aa: CASSLGGQGLRVGYGYTF; cdr3_nt: TGTGCCAGCAGCTTGGGCGGACAGGGGCTGAGGGTTGGGTATGGCTACACCTTC
clone_size: -; j_call: TRBJ2-7; d_call: -; cdr3_length: 16; v_call: TRBV14; cdr3_aa: CASSLSLGALSYEQYF; cdr3_nt: TGTGCCAGCAGCCTCTCACTAGGAGCCCTTTCCTACGAGCAGTACTTC
clone_size: once; j_call: TRBJ1-1; d_call: TRBD1; cdr3_length: 14; v_call: TRBV5-1; cdr3_aa: CASKQGAMNTEAFF; cdr3_nt: TGCGCCAGCAAGCAGGGGGCCATGAACACTGAAGCTTTCTTT
clone_size: -; j_call: TRBJ1-2; d_call: TRBD1; cdr3_length: 19; v_call: TRBV4-1; cdr3_aa: CASSQDRAGDRGRSDGYTF; cdr3_nt: TGCGCCAGCAGCCAAGATCGCGCCGGGGACAGGGGACGTTCGGATGGCTACACCTTC
clone_size: -; j_call: TRBJ2-7; d_call: -; cdr3_length: 14; v_call: TRBV6-6; cdr3_aa: CASNFERARGEQYF; cdr3_nt: TGTGCCAGCAATTTCGAGCGGGCCCGGGGGGAGCAGTACTTC
clone_size: few; j_call: TRBJ1-1; d_call: -; cdr3_length: 15; v_call: TRBV7-2; cdr3_aa: CASSLGAGGNTEAFF; cdr3_nt: TGTGCCAGCAGCTTAGGTGCTGGAGGGAACACTGAAGCTTTCTTT
clone_size: -; j_call: TRBJ1-5; d_call: TRBD1; cdr3_length: 17; v_call: TRBV23-1; cdr3_aa: CASSQRPRQGGNQPQHF; cdr3_nt: TGCGCCAGCAGTCAAAGACCCAGACAGGGAGGAAATCAGCCCCAGCATTTT
clone_size: -; j_call: TRBJ2-3; d_call: TRBD2; cdr3_length: 17; v_call: TRBV7-2; cdr3_aa: CASSPVLPGLGVGTQYF; cdr3_nt: TGTGCCAGCAGCCCCGTACTCCCGGGACTAGGGGTTGGTACGCAGTATTTT
clone_size: -; j_call: TRBJ2-3; d_call: -; cdr3_length: 15; v_call: TRBV7-3; cdr3_aa: CASSRGAEGGDTQYF; cdr3_nt: TGTGCCAGCAGCCGGGGGGCGGAGGGAGGAGATACGCAGTATTTT
clone_size: -; j_call: TRBJ2-5; d_call: -; cdr3_length: 14; v_call: TRBV30; cdr3_aa: CAWSIVQDQETQYF; cdr3_nt: TGTGCCTGGAGTATAGTACAGGACCAAGAGACCCAGTACTTC
clone_size: -; j_call: TRBJ2-1; d_call: -; cdr3_length: 15; v_call: TRBV5-1; cdr3_aa: CASSLRFGESNEQFF; cdr3_nt: TGCGCCAGCAGCTTGAGGTTCGGGGAGTCGAATGAGCAGTTCTTC
clone_size: -; j_call: TRBJ1-6; d_call: TRBD1; cdr3_length: 16; v_call: TRBV4-1; cdr3_aa: CASSQARTGYTSPLHF; cdr3_nt: TGCGCCAGCAGCCAAGCGAGGACAGGTTACACTTCACCCCTCCACTTT
clone_size: -; j_call: TRBJ1-6; d_call: -; cdr3_length: 14; v_call: TRBV10-2; cdr3_aa: CASSYRDIYSPLHF; cdr3_nt: TGCGCCAGCAGCTACCGGGACATCTATTCACCCCTCCACTTT
clone_size: -; j_call: TRBJ2-3; d_call: -; cdr3_length: 14; v_call: TRBV5-1; cdr3_aa: CASSLRTGTDTQYF; cdr3_nt: TGCGCCAGCAGCTTACGGACAGGCACAGATACGCAGTATTTT
clone_size: -; j_call: TRBJ2-7; d_call: TRBD2; cdr3_length: 13; v_call: TRBV12-3/TRBV12-4; cdr3_aa: CASSFEGGYEQYF; cdr3_nt: TGTGCCAGCAGTTTCGAGGGAGGGTACGAGCAGTACTTC
clone_size: -; j_call: TRBJ2-7; d_call: TRBD2; cdr3_length: 13; v_call: TRBV28; cdr3_aa: CASWTSGISEQYF; cdr3_nt: TGTGCCAGCTGGACTAGCGGGATCAGCGAGCAGTACTTC
clone_size: -; j_call: TRBJ2-3; d_call: -; cdr3_length: 17; v_call: TRBV11-2; cdr3_aa: CASSLPPTEKYTDTQYF; cdr3_nt: TGTGCCAGCAGCCTACCCCCTACGGAGAAATACACAGATACGCAGTATTTT
clone_size: once; j_call: TRBJ2-4; d_call: TRBD2; cdr3_length: 19; v_call: TRBV10-3; cdr3_aa: CAISGVGTSGEIPGNIQYF; cdr3_nt: TGTGCCATCAGTGGGGTGGGGACTAGCGGGGAAATACCGGGAAACATTCAGTACTTC
clone_size: -; j_call: TRBJ1-4; d_call: -; cdr3_length: 14; v_call: TRBV19; cdr3_aa: CASSIGVRNEKLFF; cdr3_nt: TGTGCCAGTAGTATCGGGGTCCGAAATGAAAAACTGTTTTTT
clone_size: -; j_call: TRBJ2-1; d_call: -; cdr3_length: 12; v_call: TRBV28; cdr3_aa: CASSLSRVEQFF; cdr3_nt: TGTGCCAGCAGCCTTAGCAGGGTCGAGCAGTTCTTC
clone_size: -; j_call: TRBJ2-3; d_call: TRBD2; cdr3_length: 18; v_call: TRBV7-2; cdr3_aa: CASSLPRERGRSTDTQYF; cdr3_nt: TGTGCCAGCAGCTTACCGCGAGAGCGGGGGCGAAGCACAGATACGCAGTATTTT
clone_size: -; j_call: TRBJ2-1; d_call: TRBD2; cdr3_length: 17; v_call: TRBV19; cdr3_aa: CASSARGQGANSGRPFF; cdr3_nt: TGTGCCAGTAGCGCCCGCGGGCAGGGGGCAAATAGCGGGAGGCCGTTCTTC
clone_size: -; j_call: TRBJ2-1; d_call: -; cdr3_length: 14; v_call: TRBV5-1; cdr3_aa: CASSLRGINNEQFF; cdr3_nt: TGCGCCAGCAGCTTGAGGGGTATTAACAATGAGCAGTTCTTC
clone_size: -; j_call: TRBJ2-5; d_call: TRBD1; cdr3_length: 17; v_call: TRBV5-1; cdr3_aa: CASSLGILTGPKETQYF; cdr3_nt: TGCGCCAGCAGCTTGGGTATTTTGACAGGGCCTAAAGAGACCCAGTACTTC
clone_size: few; j_call: TRBJ2-7; d_call: -; cdr3_length: 13; v_call: TRBV6-1; cdr3_aa: CASSENQSYEQYF; cdr3_nt: TGTGCCAGCAGTGAAAACCAGTCGTACGAGCAGTACTTC
clone_size: -; j_call: TRBJ2-3; d_call: TRBD2; cdr3_length: 16; v_call: TRBV9; cdr3_aa: CASSDVIAGGADTQYF; cdr3_nt: TGTGCCAGCAGCGATGTGATTGCGGGAGGGGCAGATACGCAGTATTTT
clone_size: -; j_call: TRBJ2-1; d_call: -; cdr3_length: 22; v_call: TRBV19; cdr3_aa: CATLGDRGRAASGGGTYNEQFF; cdr3_nt: TGTGCCACGCTAGGGGACAGGGGGAGGGCGGCTAGCGGGGGGGGAACCTACAATGAGCAGTTCTTC
clone_size: -; j_call: TRBJ1-1; d_call: -; cdr3_length: 15; v_call: TRBV11-2; cdr3_aa: CASSLEHRSNTEAFF; cdr3_nt: TGTGCCAGCAGCTTAGAGCACAGGAGTAACACTGAAGCTTTCTTT
clone_size: -; j_call: TRBJ2-7; d_call: -; cdr3_length: 13; v_call: TRBV30; cdr3_aa: CAWSGDNHYEQYF; cdr3_nt: TGTGCCTGGAGTGGGGACAACCACTACGAGCAGTACTTC
clone_size: -; j_call: TRBJ1-1; d_call: TRBD1; cdr3_length: 17; v_call: TRBV5-1; cdr3_aa: CASSQGQGLGMNTEAFF; cdr3_nt: TGCGCCAGCAGCCAAGGACAGGGCTTAGGCATGAACACTGAAGCTTTCTTT
clone_size: -; j_call: TRBJ1-4; d_call: -; cdr3_length: 15; v_call: TRBV14; cdr3_aa: CASSQVGALNEKLFF; cdr3_nt: TGTGCCAGCAGCCAAGTCGGAGCCCTTAATGAAAAACTGTTTTTT
clone_size: -; j_call: TRBJ2-5; d_call: -; cdr3_length: 15; v_call: TRBV15; cdr3_aa: CATSTPRFGVETQYF; cdr3_nt: TGTGCCACCAGCACACCCAGGTTCGGTGTCGAGACCCAGTACTTC
clone_size: once; j_call: TRBJ2-2; d_call: -; cdr3_length: 19; v_call: TRBV7-6; cdr3_aa: CASSLDVLGGTENTGELFF; cdr3_nt: TGTGCCAGCAGCTTAGATGTGTTAGGGGGGACAGAGAACACCGGGGAGCTGTTTTTT
clone_size: once; j_call: TRBJ1-1; d_call: TRBD1; cdr3_length: 14; v_call: TRBV6-5; cdr3_aa: CASSYGTGRTEAFF; cdr3_nt: TGTGCCAGCAGTTATGGGACAGGGAGGACTGAAGCTTTCTTT
clone_size: -; j_call: TRBJ1-1; d_call: -; cdr3_length: 17; v_call: TRBV4-2; cdr3_aa: CASSQGGAGRMNTEAFF; cdr3_nt: TGTGCCAGCAGCCAAGGAGGGGCCGGGAGAATGAACACTGAAGCTTTCTTT
clone_size: -; j_call: TRBJ2-5; d_call: -; cdr3_length: 13; v_call: TRBV6-4; cdr3_aa: CASSANGGETQYF; cdr3_nt: TGTGCCAGCAGTGCGAACGGCGGGGAGACCCAGTACTTC
clone_size: -; j_call: TRBJ1-1; d_call: -; cdr3_length: 9; v_call: TRBV20-1; cdr3_aa: CAGNTEAFF; cdr3_nt: TGCGCAGGGAACACTGAAGCTTTCTTT
clone_size: -; j_call: TRBJ2-7; d_call: -; cdr3_length: 14; v_call: TRBV28; cdr3_aa: CASSLRGPPYEQYF; cdr3_nt: TGTGCCAGCAGTTTAAGAGGGCCACCCTACGAGCAGTACTTC
clone_size: -; j_call: TRBJ1-1; d_call: TRBD1; cdr3_length: 14; v_call: TRBV6-5; cdr3_aa: CASRTTGASTEAFF; cdr3_nt: TGTGCCAGCAGAACTACAGGGGCAAGCACTGAAGCTTTCTTT
clone_size: -; j_call: TRBJ1-5; d_call: TRBD1; cdr3_length: 15; v_call: TRBV4-1; cdr3_aa: CASSRPDRANQPQHF; cdr3_nt: TGCGCCAGCAGCCGGCCAGACAGGGCCAATCAGCCCCAGCATTTT
clone_size: -; j_call: TRBJ2-2; d_call: TRBD2; cdr3_length: 19; v_call: TRBV7-9; cdr3_aa: CASSPPPRAGGMNTGELFF; cdr3_nt: TGTGCCAGCAGCCCCCCCCCGAGAGCGGGGGGGATGAACACCGGGGAGCTGTTTTTT
clone_size: -; j_call: TRBJ2-3; d_call: TRBD2; cdr3_length: 19; v_call: TRBV4-2; cdr3_aa: CASSQDSSGGASGTDTQYF; cdr3_nt: TGTGCCAGCAGCCAAGATTCTAGCGGGGGGGCATCTGGCACAGATACGCAGTATTTT
clone_size: -; j_call: TRBJ2-7; d_call: TRBD1; cdr3_length: 15; v_call: TRBV6-5; cdr3_aa: CASRIGTGGSYEQYF; cdr3_nt: TGTGCCAGCAGAATAGGGACAGGGGGCTCCTACGAGCAGTACTTC
clone_size: -; j_call: TRBJ2-2; d_call: TRBD2; cdr3_length: 17; v_call: TRBV5-1; cdr3_aa: CASTLLLAGGTTGELFF; cdr3_nt: TGCGCCAGCACCCTCCTGCTCGCGGGAGGGACTACCGGGGAGCTGTTTTTT
clone_size: few; j_call: TRBJ1-5; d_call: -; cdr3_length: 14; v_call: TRBV2; cdr3_aa: CASSLGPGNQPQHF; cdr3_nt: TGTGCCAGCAGCCTGGGCCCTGGCAATCAGCCCCAGCATTTT
clone_size: -; j_call: TRBJ2-3; d_call: -; cdr3_length: 15; v_call: TRBV7-8; cdr3_aa: CASSYEDWGTDTQYF; cdr3_nt: TGTGCCAGCAGCTATGAGGACTGGGGCACAGATACGCAGTATTTT
clone_size: -; j_call: TRBJ2-1; d_call: -; cdr3_length: 17; v_call: TRBV5-1; cdr3_aa: CASSPGLMRGHENEQFF; cdr3_nt: TGCGCCAGCAGCCCGGGGTTAATGCGGGGGCACGAAAATGAGCAGTTCTTC
clone_size: -; j_call: TRBJ2-3; d_call: TRBD1; cdr3_length: 15; v_call: TRBV19; cdr3_aa: CASSDGGRGTDTQYF; cdr3_nt: TGTGCCAGTAGTGATGGGGGCAGGGGGACAGATACGCAGTATTTT
clone_size: -; j_call: TRBJ2-3; d_call: TRBD2; cdr3_length: 16; v_call: TRBV6-6; cdr3_aa: CASSYRLAGAADTQYF; cdr3_nt: TGTGCCAGCAGTTACAGGCTAGCGGGGGCCGCAGATACGCAGTATTTT
clone_size: -; j_call: TRBJ2-1; d_call: TRBD1; cdr3_length: 17; v_call: TRBV25-1; cdr3_aa: CASSEPTGESSYNEQFF; cdr3_nt: TGTGCCAGCAGTGAGCCTACAGGGGAGAGCTCCTACAATGAGCAGTTCTTC